Below, 22 T cell receptor beta chains from the same sample are listed, as sequenced in a study of cytomegalovirus exposure and HLA in healthy donors (dated by TCRdb to about 2017). Libraries were built with the immunoSEQ multiplex PCR assay. This is the immuneACCESS table as TCRdb keeps it, with only in-frame sequences that have V and J called. A part of the clones is gone; compared with another copy, unresolved V genes explain less than half, and the rest is unexplained. The sample includes roughly 140,000 clones, with approximately 86% observed a single time. The ten largest clonotypes hold just under 9% of the sample. Material for sequencing was PBMCs. Every receptor here comes from a man younger than 35 in good health and CMV-seropositive.

The genes are TRBV27 and TRBJ2-5; D remains unclear. This CDR3 is built from 15 residues. Germline V gene data show CDR1 as MNHEY and CDR2 as SMNVEV (reference sequence). The V end lost 0 bases, the J end lost 3 bases, and 11 bases lay between the germline ends. The CDR3 is CASSLSLPLKETQYF. In nucleotides, the CDR3 is TGTGCCAGCAGTTTATCGCTACCCCTAAAAGAGACCCAGTACTTC.

The chain couples TRBV28 to TRBJ2-7; D may be TRBD1 (6 bases). Germline V lookup: CDR1 MDHEN, CDR2 SYDVKM. V shed 2 bases and J shed 3 bases, with 17 bases lying between them. The CDR3 runs to 16 residues. The CDR3 loop is CASSLPRGDIFYEQYF. The CDR3 nucleotides read TGTGCCAGCAGTTTACCCAGGGGAGATATTTTCTACGAGCAGTACTTC.

Concerning this clone itself: Other DNA sequences in this sample translate to the same CDR3. The rearrangement joins TRBV19 to TRBJ1-5, with D maybe TRBD1 (5 bases). CDR3 length: 15 residues. Germline-derived CDR1 and CDR2 are LNHDA and SQIVND (reference sequence). V was pared by 1 base and J by 0 bases, with 7 bases between. The CDR3 here is CASSIGQNSNQPQHF. In DNA form, the CDR3 reads TGTGCCAGTAGTATAGGACAGAATAGCAATCAGCCCCAGCATTTT.

The chain uses TRBV21-1 and TRBJ2-3; the table names TRBD2, a call not compared with the DNA. TRBV21-1 has pseudogene status. The CDR3 is made up of 22 amino acids. This CDR3 is CASSKPPETSGSEKGLADTQYF. The CDR3 DNA reads as TGTGCCAGCAGCAAACCCCCTGAGACTAGCGGGAGTGAAAAGGGGTTAGCAGATACGCAGTATTTT.

V and J are TRBV21-1 and TRBJ1-4; the DNA was not compared with TRBD1, the D call given in the table. TRBV21-1 is a listed pseudogene. CDR3 size: 17 residues. The CDR3 sequence: CASSKEIRGQTNEKLFF. CDR3 nucleotide sequence: TGTGCCAGCAGCAAAGAGATCAGGGGGCAAACTAATGAAAAACTGTTTTTT.

The chain uses TRBV6-1 and TRBJ1-3, with 7 bases lining up with TRBD1. After removal of 6 bases from V and 8 bases from J, the junction contained 10 bases not matched to a gene. Germline CDR1 is MNHNS and CDR2 is SASEGT. CDR3 length: 14 amino acids. CDR3 region: CASRLTGPGDTIYF. In nucleotides, the CDR3 is TGTGCCAGCAGGTTGACAGGGCCCGGGGACACCATATATTTT.

This CDR3 reads CASSSTEPSEQFF. The DNA of the CDR3 is TGTGCCAGCTCATCTACGGAGCCTAGTGAGCAGTTCTTC. This chain connects TRBV18 to TRBJ2-1; D remains ambiguous. The germline V gene has CDR1 KGHSH and CDR2 LQKENI. This CDR3 comprises 13 residues. V was pared by 5 bases and J by 9 bases, with 14 bases between.

The chain is built from TRBV7-8 and TRBJ1-1; 8 nucleotides line up with TRBD1. The V and J ends lost 4 bases and 1 base, in that order; junction bases with no gene match: 5. The CDR3 covers 15 residues. Per germline, CDR1 SGHVS and CDR2 FQNEAQ. CDR3 residues: CASSSDRVRNTEAFF. The CDR3 nucleotides read TGTGCCAGCAGCTCGGACAGGGTGAGGAACACTGAAGCTTTCTTT. Filled out from reference TRBV7-8 and TRBJ1-1, the complete variable domain reads GAGVSQSPRYKVAKRGQDVALRCDPISGHVSLFWYQQALGQGPEFLTYFQNEAQLDKSGLPSDRFFAERPEGSVSTLKIQRTQQEDSAVYLCASSSDRVRNTEAFFGQGTRLTVV.

The chain employs TRBV6-6 and TRBJ2-1; TRBD2 aligns across 7 bases. The V gene's germline CDR1 is MNHNY and CDR2 SVGAGI (reference sequence). This CDR3 has 15 amino acids. V lost 2 bases to trimming and J lost 4 bases; unmatched junction nucleotides: 5. CDR3 in DNA: TGTGCCAGCAGTTACACCAGCGGGGCGTACAATGAGCAGTTCTTC. Its translation is CASSYTSGAYNEQFF.

CDR3 amino acids: CAIRAGVADTQYF. The CDR3 DNA is TGTGCCATCAGAGCGGGGGTGGCAGATACGCAGTATTTT. The genes are TRBV10-3 and TRBJ2-3; 8 bases align to TRBD2. This CDR3 spans 13 amino acids. Germline trimming cut 6 bases from V and 4 bases from J; bases unmatched to any gene: 3. CDR1 ENHRY and CDR2 SYGVKD come from the germline V gene.

The V and J genes are TRBV9 and TRBJ2-1, with 8 nucleotides matching TRBD2. Germline V lookup: CDR1 SGDLS, CDR2 YYNGEE. The CDR3 is made up of 15 amino acids. V was clipped by 0 bases and J by 7 bases; unmatched bases: 6. The CDR3 DNA is TGTGCCAGCAGCGTAGGCGGGGGGCCAGTAAATGAGCAGTTCTTC. It specifies CASSVGGGPVNEQFF.

The genes are TRBV5-4 and TRBJ2-5; 10 bases agree with TRBD1. V shed 4 bases and J 4 bases; nucleotides not matched to a gene: 4. This CDR3 has 14 residues. Germline loops: CDR1 SGHNT, CDR2 YYREEE (reference sequence). CDR3 region: CASSLWTGGETQYF. CDR3 coding DNA: TGTGCCAGCAGCCTATGGACAGGGGGAGAGACCCAGTACTTC.

This sequence joins TRBV7-3 and TRBJ1-1; TRBD1 aligns across 8 bases. Trimming took 4 bases from V and 0 from J; bases not matched to a gene: 4. CDR3 size: 15 residues. Germline V gives CDR1 SGHTA, CDR2 FQGTGA. The CDR3 here is CASSSLDRVNTEAFF. The CDR3 nucleotides are TGTGCCAGCAGCTCCTTGGACAGGGTGAACACTGAAGCTTTCTTT.

The chain joins TRBV11-2 to TRBJ2-5; 12 bases are a match to TRBD2. Per germline, CDR1 SGHAT and CDR2 FQNNGV. The V gene end was trimmed by 4 bases and the J gene end by 0 bases; junction bases not matched to a gene: 3. This CDR3 comprises 16 residues. In nucleotides, the CDR3 is TGTGCCAGCAGCTCAAGGACTAGCGGGGACCAAGAGACCCAGTACTTC. Translating gives CASSSRTSGDQETQYF. Drawing the rest from reference TRBV11-2 and TRBJ2-5, the complete variable domain is EAGVAQSPRYKIIEKRQSVAFWCNPISGHATLYWYQQILGQGPKLLIQFQNNGVVDDSQLPKDRFSAERLKGVDSTLKIQPAKLEDSAVYLCASSSRTSGDQETQYFGPGTRLLVL.

A single count supports this clone. The chain uses TRBV30 and TRBJ2-5, with no clear D. The length of the CDR3 is 12 residues. The V end lost 0 bases, the J end lost 5 bases, and 7 bases lay between the germline ends. From germline, CDR1 is GTSNPN and CDR2 SVGIG (reference sequence). This CDR3 reads CAWSVHVETQYF. The CDR3 DNA is TGTGCCTGGAGTGTACATGTGGAGACCCAGTACTTC.

This clone has just one count. The rearrangement uses TRBV5-8 and TRBJ2-1; possible D gene TRBD1, 5 bases. With 0 bases removed from V and 4 bases from J, the gap between germline ends came to 11 bases. Germline CDR1 and CDR2: SGHTS and YDEGEE. This CDR3 spans 15 amino acids. The CDR3 here is CASSLGADRYNEQFF. Written as DNA, the CDR3 is TGTGCCAGCAGCTTGGGGGCTGACAGATACAATGAGCAGTTCTTC.

The V and J genes are TRBV7-6 and TRBJ2-1, with 9 positions matching TRBD2. The junction had 9 bases not matched to a gene; V was cut back by 5 bases and J by 7 bases. The CDR3 has 15 amino acids. Per germline, CDR1 SGHVS and CDR2 FNYEAQ. DNA for the CDR3: TGTGCCAGCAGCCCCGGCGGGAGGGCCAGTAATGAGCAGTTCTTC. Encoded protein: CASSPGGRASNEQFF. Supplemented by reference TRBV7-6 and TRBJ2-1, the full variable domain reads GAGVSQSPRYKVTKRGQDVALRCDPISGHVSLYWYRQALGQGPEFLTYFNYEAQQDKSGLPNDRFSAERPEGSISTLTIQRTEQRDSAMYRCASSPGGRASNEQFFGPGTRLTVL.

The chain joins TRBV7-6 to TRBJ2-1, with 8 positions matching TRBD1. This CDR3 is built from 16 residues. Germline-derived CDR1 and CDR2 are SGHVS and FNYEAQ. Losses at the gene ends were 5 bases for V and 3 bases for J; bases not matched to a gene: 9. CDR3 bases: TGTGCCAGCAGCCCTTCAGGGGGCAATCTCTACAATGAGCAGTTCTTC. Encoded protein: CASSPSGGNLYNEQFF. Full variable domain (remainder filled in from reference TRBV7-6 and TRBJ2-1): GAGVSQSPRYKVTKRGQDVALRCDPISGHVSLYWYRQALGQGPEFLTYFNYEAQQDKSGLPNDRFSAERPEGSISTLTIQRTEQRDSAMYRCASSPSGGNLYNEQFFGPGTRLTVL.

The J gene is TRBJ2-7, the V gene TRBV5-4; TRBD2 matches 8 bases. The V segment lost 4 bases and the J segment 6 bases; nucleotides outside the gene matches: 9. This CDR3 comprises 14 residues. Germline V gene sequence: CDR1 SGHNT, CDR2 YYREEE (reference sequence). CDR3 DNA: TGTGCCAGCAGCGCACGGGGGGGCCCGGGCGAGCAGTACTTC. Residues: CASSARGGPGEQYF.

The genes are TRBV28 and TRBJ2-7; 7 bases match TRBD1. CDR1 MDHEN and CDR2 SYDVKM come from the germline V gene. The J segment lost 3 bases and the V segment lost 5 bases, leaving 13 bases of the junction unmatched. The CDR3 length is 16 residues. CDR3 bases: TGTGCCAGCAGTAGACAGGGTTACGAGGGCGGCTACGAGCAGTACTTC. Protein product: CASSRQGYEGGYEQYF.

The chain employs TRBV19 and TRBJ1-4, with D possibly TRBD1 on 6 matching bases. Germline CDR1 LNHDA, CDR2 SQIVND (reference sequence). The CDR3 spans 13 residues. V was cut by 6 bases and J by 8 bases, with 13 bases left in between. The CDR3 loop reads CASRSRGWEKLFF. DNA for the CDR3: TGTGCCAGTAGATCCAGGGGATGGGAAAAACTGTTTTTT. The whole variable domain, filled in from reference TRBV19 and TRBJ1-4, reads DGGITQSPKYLFRKEGQNVTLSCEQNLNHDAMYWYRQDPGQGLRLIYYSQIVNDFQKGDIAEGYSVSREKKESFPLTVTSAQKNPTAFYLCASRSRGWEKLFFGSGTQLSVL.

This clone occurred a few times. V is TRBV9 and J is TRBJ1-2, with D unclear. CDR1 SGDLS and CDR2 YYNGEE come from the germline V gene. CDR3 length equals 12 residues. The V and J ends lost 0 bases and 5 bases respectively, with 5 bases between them. CDR3 sequence reads: CASSVGTYGYTF. In DNA, the CDR3 is TGTGCCAGCAGCGTAGGGACTTATGGCTACACCTTC.